This T cell receptor beta chain was identified in a study of T-cell memory formation after mild COVID-19. Background on the study: Clusters of TCRs were largely donor specific.

Using its own MiXCR run on the 5' RACE reads, TCRdb lists one record per CDR3 protein. The sample holds approximately 560,000 distinct CDR3 sequences, 17% seen once. V was clipped by 0 bases and J by 6 bases, with 8 bases between them. Germline CDR1 is SGHRS and CDR2 is YFSETQ. This CDR3 has 13 amino acids. Regarding this clonotype: The antigen is unknown.

The study's findings and limits: Among clones contracting day 15 to 85, CD4/CD8 was balanced, whereas later expanders leaned CD4+.

The receptor comes from an adult woman who had mild COVID-19 (a few samples of this study predate the infection). Cell type and time point are not known. Sequences were obtained from PBMCs or a T cell subset sorted from them (not recorded which). V gene TRBV5-1 combines with J gene TRBJ2-3, with D possibly matching TRBD1 (5 bases). Written as DNA, the CDR3 is TGCGCCAGCAGCTTGGCCCAGGGTGATACGCAGTATTTT. Protein sequence: CASSLAQGDTQYF.